This is a list of T cell receptor beta chains from one sample in a study of T cell changes during pregnancy in multiple sclerosis. Clones were read by immunoSEQ multiplex PCR, and TCRdb kept only the in-frame ones, dropping some. The table lists approximately 60,000 clones, approximately 90% of them singletons, with approximately 5% in the top ten. Source material: peripheral blood from another person, used as feeder cells. Every receptor here comes from a human donor whose cells served as feeder cells for cultures in a pregnancy study. Each CDR3 is given with its conserved first and last residue. A D gene is named only where the DNA matches it firmly. The size field is filled for only some rows; it gives once, few, many or a size class.

D	size	V	J	CDR3	DNA
NA	NA	TRBV27	TRBJ2-5	CASCRDMERETQYF	TGTGCCAGCTGCCGGGACATGGAGCGAGAGACCCAGTACTTC
NA	NA	TRBV28	TRBJ1-2	CASSLDRNYGYTF	TGTGCCAGCAGCCTCGACAGAAACTATGGCTACACCTTC
TRBD1	NA	TRBV7-9	TRBJ1-2	CASSGTGLAGYTF	TGTGCCAGCAGCGGGACAGGCTTGGCTGGCTACACCTTC
NA	NA	TRBV5-1	TRBJ1-2	CASSLEGQVEGYTF	TGCGCCAGCAGCTTGGAGGGGCAGGTCGAGGGCTACACCTTC
NA	NA	TRBV27	TRBJ2-7	CASSLSGLGTYEQYF	TGTGCCAGCAGTTTATCGGGCCTCGGGACCTACGAGCAGTACTTC
TRBD1	NA	TRBV4-1	TRBJ1-5	CASSQDASGTGVQPQHF	TGCGCCAGCAGCCAAGATGCGTCCGGGACAGGGGTTCAGCCCCAGCATTTT
NA	NA	TRBV2	TRBJ2-1	CASSEIGLGEQFF	TGTGCCAGCAGTGAAATAGGTCTAGGTGAGCAGTTCTTC
NA	NA	TRBV5-3	TRBJ2-5	CARSIGSGVGETQYF	TGTGCCAGAAGTATAGGATCGGGGGTAGGAGAGACCCAGTACTTC
TRBD1	NA	TRBV6-4	TRBJ2-1	CASSDRGTGGFDEQFF	TGTGCCAGCAGTGACCGGGGGACAGGGGGCTTCGATGAGCAGTTCTTC
NA	NA	TRBV19	TRBJ1-5	CASSIERSQVQPQHF	TGTGCCAGTAGTATAGAGCGGTCTCAGGTCCAGCCCCAGCATTTT
NA	NA	TRBV11-3	TRBJ2-3	CASSLDYADTQYF	TGTGCCAGCAGCTTAGATTATGCAGATACGCAGTATTTT
NA	NA	TRBV6-4	TRBJ2-3	CASSAALSTDTQYF	TGTGCCAGCAGCGCCGCTCTAAGCACAGATACGCAGTATTTT
NA	NA	TRBV25-1	TRBJ1-6	CASNPGEYNSPLHF	TGTGCCAGCAATCCTGGAGAGTATAATTCACCCCTCCACTTT
NA	NA	TRBV5-1	TRBJ2-3	CASSSRVSTDTQYF	TGCGCCAGCAGCTCCCGGGTGAGCACAGATACGCAGTATTTT
NA	NA	TRBV6-4	TRBJ2-7	CASSDPGVGYEQYF	TGTGCCAGCAGTGACCCAGGGGTAGGATACGAGCAGTACTTC
NA	NA	TRBV5-4	TRBJ1-2	CASSLSRNYGYTF	TGTGCCAGCAGCTTGAGCAGAAACTATGGCTACACCTTC
TRBD1	NA	TRBV6-4	TRBJ2-3	CASSDSTGEADTQYF	TGTGCCAGCAGTGACTCCACAGGGGAAGCAGATACGCAGTATTTT
NA	NA	TRBV30	TRBJ1-1	CAWTPLGESDTEAFF	TGTGCCTGGACCCCCCTGGGGGAATCAGACACTGAAGCTTTCTTT
NA	NA	TRBV7-3	TRBJ2-4	CASSLSERNIQYF	TGTGCCAGCAGCTTAAGCGAGAGAAACATTCAGTACTTC
NA	NA	TRBV6-5	TRBJ1-6	CASSYGTENSPLHF	TGTGCCAGCAGTTACGGGACGGAGAATTCACCCCTCCACTTT
NA	NA	TRBV19	TRBJ2-5	CASSILDGQETQYF	TGTGCCAGTAGTATTCTCGACGGACAAGAGACCCAGTACTTC
TRBD2	NA	TRBV7-6	TRBJ2-5	CASSQRGGETQYF	TGTGCCAGCAGCCAGCGGGGTGGGGAGACCCAGTACTTC
NA	NA	TRBV5-4	TRBJ2-4	CASSRHLSAKNIQYF	TGTGCCAGCAGCCGACACCTCTCAGCCAAAAACATTCAGTACTTC
TRBD1	medium-sized	TRBV7-2	TRBJ1-6	CASSPPGQGYNSPLHF	TGTGCCAGCAGCCCCCCGGGACAGGGGTATAATTCACCCCTCCACTTT
NA	NA	TRBV11-2	TRBJ2-3	CASSFYTDTQYF	TGTGCCAGCAGCTTCTACACAGATACGCAGTATTTT
TRBD1	NA	TRBV4-1	TRBJ1-5	CASSQDELHRGGNQPQHF	TGCGCCAGCAGCCAAGACGAGCTGCACAGGGGTGGCAATCAGCCCCAGCATTTT
NA	NA	TRBV12-5	TRBJ2-3	CASGPDNSSTDTQYF	TGTGCTAGTGGTCCCGACAATTCTAGCACAGATACGCAGTATTTT
TRBD2	NA	TRBV19	TRBJ2-7	CASSISTQRERNEQYF	TGTGCCAGTAGTATCTCGACACAGCGGGAGCGCAACGAGCAGTACTTC
NA	NA	TRBV2	TRBJ2-1	CASTRSQDEQFF	TGTGCCAGCACCAGGTCTCAGGATGAGCAGTTCTTC
NA	NA	TRBV28	TRBJ2-3	CASSFDLGTDTQYF	TGTGCCAGCAGTTTTGATCTCGGCACAGATACGCAGTATTTT
NA	NA	TRBV6-6	TRBJ1-4	CASSYRGSNEKLFF	TGTGCCAGCAGTTACAGGGGTTCTAATGAAAAACTGTTTTTT
NA	NA	TRBV14	TRBJ2-5	CASSQDLLWSFQETQYF	TGTGCCAGCAGCCAAGACCTCCTCTGGTCGTTCCAAGAGACCCAGTACTTC
TRBD1	NA	TRBV16	TRBJ1-1	CASSQYGTADTEAFF	TGTGCCAGCAGCCAATACGGGACAGCGGACACTGAAGCTTTCTTT
TRBD1	NA	TRBV7-3	TRBJ2-3	CASSLDRGTDTQYF	TGTGCCAGCAGTTTAGACAGGGGCACAGATACGCAGTATTTT
TRBD1	NA	TRBV27	TRBJ1-2	CASSLWRDRGLYGYTF	TGTGCCAGCAGCCTCTGGCGGGACAGGGGGCTGTATGGCTACACCTTC
NA	NA	TRBV19	TRBJ1-5	CASSITAPGSNQPQHF	TGTGCCAGTAGTATAACCGCACCTGGGAGCAATCAGCCCCAGCATTTT
NA	NA	TRBV28	TRBJ2-4	CASSLLGTFRRQNIQYF	TGTGCCAGCAGTTTATTGGGCACCTTCCGAAGGCAAAACATTCAGTACTTC
TRBD1	NA	TRBV4-3	TRBJ1-4	CASSQDLFGTAIKKLFF	TGCGCCAGCAGCCAAGATCTGTTTGGGACAGCTATTAAAAAACTGTTTTTT
NA	NA	TRBV4-3	TRBJ2-2	CASSQDLGVYAPLNTGELFF	TGCGCCAGCAGCCAAGATCTGGGGGTGTACGCTCCCCTAAACACCGGGGAGCTGTTTTTT
NA	NA	TRBV10-3	TRBJ2-6	CAISESSPSGANVLTF	TGTGCCATCAGTGAAAGTTCTCCCTCTGGGGCCAACGTCCTGACTTTC
NA	NA	TRBV14	TRBJ2-5	CASSQDYFPETQYF	TGTGCCAGCAGCCAAGATTACTTCCCGGAGACCCAGTACTTC
NA	NA	TRBV21-1	TRBJ2-3	CASSKRTGGKPNTDTQYF	TGTGCCAGCAGCAAACGGACAGGGGGTAAACCCAACACAGATACGCAGTATTTT
NA	NA	TRBV15	TRBJ1-3	CATSRVLYSLSGNTIYF	TGTGCCACCAGCAGAGTTCTTTACAGTCTCTCTGGAAACACCATATATTTT
TRBD1	NA	TRBV2	TRBJ1-1	CASSGPGQGRTEAFF	TGTGCCAGCAGTGGCCCGGGACAGGGGCGAACTGAAGCTTTCTTT
NA	few	TRBV7-2	TRBJ2-7	CASSFPWSEQYF	TGTGCCAGCAGCTTCCCCTGGTCCGAGCAGTACTTC
NA	NA	TRBV15	TRBJ2-3	CATSRGEAPQYF	TGTGCCACCAGCAGGGGAGAGGCGCCGCAGTATTTT
NA	NA	TRBV4-2	TRBJ1-2	CASSQSTGPLNYGYTF	TGTGCCAGCAGCCAATCCACGGGTCCCCTTAACTATGGCTACACCTTC
NA	NA	TRBV6-5	TRBJ1-1	CASSRGQMNTEAFF	TGTGCCAGCAGCCGTGGACAGATGAACACTGAAGCTTTCTTT
NA	once	TRBV11-2	TRBJ1-1	CASSLIRGSGMNTEAFF	TGTGCCAGCAGCTTAATACGGGGGTCGGGAATGAACACTGAAGCTTTCTTT
TRBD1	NA	TRBV5-1	TRBJ2-7	CASPWTGVYEQYF	TGCGCCAGCCCTTGGACAGGGGTCTACGAGCAGTACTTC